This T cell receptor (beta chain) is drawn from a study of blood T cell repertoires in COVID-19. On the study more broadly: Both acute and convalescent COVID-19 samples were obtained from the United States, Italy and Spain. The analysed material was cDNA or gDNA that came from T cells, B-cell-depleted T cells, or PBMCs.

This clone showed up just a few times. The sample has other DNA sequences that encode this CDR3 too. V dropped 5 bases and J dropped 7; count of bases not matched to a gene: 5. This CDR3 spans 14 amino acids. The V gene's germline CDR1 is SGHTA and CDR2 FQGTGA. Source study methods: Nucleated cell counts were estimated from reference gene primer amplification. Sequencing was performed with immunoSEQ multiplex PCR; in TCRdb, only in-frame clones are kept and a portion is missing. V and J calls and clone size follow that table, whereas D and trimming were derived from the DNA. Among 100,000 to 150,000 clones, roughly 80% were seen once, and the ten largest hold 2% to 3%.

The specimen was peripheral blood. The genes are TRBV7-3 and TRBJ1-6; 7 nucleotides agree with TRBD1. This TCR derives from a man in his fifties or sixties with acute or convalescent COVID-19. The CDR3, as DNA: TGTGCCAGCAGCCCGGGACAGACGAATTCACCCCTCCACTTT. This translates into CASSPGQTNSPLHF.